This section outlines one T cell receptor beta chain sequence together with its context. The antigen remains unidentified. This entry belongs to a study of T-cell memory formation after mild COVID-19. The study's findings and limits: There was no confirmation that second-wave clones peaking on day 37 were SARS-CoV-2 specific.

5'RACE with constant-segment primers built TCRalpha and TCRbeta cDNA libraries with UMIs. TCRdb recomputed calls from the 5' RACE reads with MiXCR, one row per CDR3 protein. Here the sample spans around 200,000 distinct CDR3 sequences, roughly 27% being singletons. The TCR comes from an adult woman who had mild COVID-19 (a few samples of this study predate the infection). Cell type and time point are not known. The sequenced sample consisted of PBMCs or a T cell subset sorted from them (not recorded which).

The CDR3 reads CASSGVPTEAFF. CDR3 DNA sequence: TGTGCCAGCAGCGGGGTCCCCACTGAAGCTTTCTTT. The chain has TRBV3-1 and TRBJ1-1, with D unresolved. V was pared by 5 bases and J by 4 bases, with 8 bases between. Germline V gene lookup returns CDR1 LGHDT and CDR2 YNNKEL (reference sequence). The CDR3 has 12 amino acids.